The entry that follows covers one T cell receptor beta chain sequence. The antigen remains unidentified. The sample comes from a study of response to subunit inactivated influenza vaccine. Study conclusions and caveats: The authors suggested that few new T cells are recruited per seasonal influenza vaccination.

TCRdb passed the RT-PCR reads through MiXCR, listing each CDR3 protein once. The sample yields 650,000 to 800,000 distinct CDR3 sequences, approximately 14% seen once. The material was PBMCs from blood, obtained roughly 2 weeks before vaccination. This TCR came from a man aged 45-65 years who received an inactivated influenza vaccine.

CDR3 nucleotides: TGTGCCAGCAGTTACGGGCAGATCAGTGGCTACACCTTC. Protein sequence: CASSYGQISGYTF. V is TRBV6-2 or TRBV6-3 and J is TRBJ1-2; D remains ambiguous. Germline V gene data show CDR1 as MNHEY and CDR2 as SVGEGT. V lost 2 bases and J 7 bases, leaving 11 bases between the germline ends. This CDR3 contains 13 residues.